This T cell receptor beta chain was observed in a study of identical twins. Via MiXCR, TCRdb re-called the 5' RACE reads, giving one row per CDR3 protein. The sample shows about 530,000 distinct CDR3 sequences, roughly 15% of them seen only once. Study results and limitations: Out-of-frame beta sequences exhibited a weaker degree of excess twin sharing. Cross-sectional statistical analysis, not tracking of the same donors, underpinned the conclusions.

This clonotype has a handful of counts. Its cognate antigen is unknown. V dropped 7 bases and J dropped 1 base, with 10 bases sitting between them. The CDR3 spans 14 residues. In germline, CDR1 is KGHDR, CDR2 SFDVKD. In addition, the sample was reused for a study of yellow fever vaccine responses in identical twins.

This rearrangement joins TRBV24-1 to TRBJ2-1; D is unresolved. Material: CD4+ T cells sorted from blood. The clonotype originates from a woman younger than 35 in good health. The CDR3 is CATRVIGSYNEQFF. As DNA, the CDR3 is TGTGCCACCAGGGTGATCGGTTCCTACAATGAGCAGTTCTTC.